This entry describes one T cell receptor beta chain. Its target antigen remains unknown. Base qualities are missing; no much larger clone stands one base away. TCR CDR3 regions were amplified from genomic DNA by multiplex PCR using the deep immunoSEQ assay. Extracted genomic DNA from each cell subset was distributed evenly across all wells of several immunoSEQ 96-well plates, and each plate was treated as a replicate. For sorted subsets, each replicate PCR was loaded with approximately 200 ng genomic DNA, equivalent to approximately 27,000 T cell genomes. Purified libraries were measured with a Qubit 3.0 fluorometer, size-checked on a Bioanalyzer 2100, and measured again with the KAPA Library Quantification kit. Every immunoSEQ 96-well plate was sequenced on a separate single-read 150-cycle Illumina NextSeq 550 flow cell. In the original analysis: Because only junctional sequences without quality scores were contained in the immunoSEQ output, filtering matching that applied to full-length reads could not be performed. Sequences were annotated with PyIR, a Python wrapper for IgBLAST v1.9, using IMGT germline references to assign V/J genes and CDR3. Reads were filtered out if the reads had weak V/J assignments (E-value above 1e-6), no CDR3, stop codons, out-of-frame junctions, or ambiguous translated residues. V3J clonotypes were defined as sequences sharing an identical inferred V gene, J gene, and CDR3 amino acid sequence. Percentage overlap between repertoires was computed as shared unique clonotypes divided by the size of the smaller repertoire. RTK rarefaction, the Chao1 estimator, and Recon v2.1 estimates of unobserved clonotypes were used to assess repertoire richness. Generation probabilities were computed with OLGA for all TCRbeta clonotypes obtained by the gDNA method from several donors. Drawn from immuneACCESS, this table holds only the in-frame rearrangements with V and J called that TCRdb kept. Clones are partly lost; checked studies trace under half to an unresolved V gene and leave the rest unexplained. Clone size and V and J calls were adopted from that table, with D and trimming inferred from the DNA. Here the sample has about 1.5 million clones; around 98% occur a single time. The biggest ten clones account for 0.4% to 0.45% of the sample.

The data belong to a study of shared clonotypes between healthy human individuals (dated by TCRdb to 2018 to 2020). About the investigation overall: A few men and a couple of women, aged 18 to 49 years, made up the cohort. For each donor, CD4 naive and CD4 memory were each given three plates, CD8 naive was given two plates, and CD8 memory was given one plate. To increase sequencing depth and limit assay-specific biases, different laboratories used diverse techniques to prepare libraries and sequence TCR repertoires. Per donor, leukapheresis produced somewhere between about 0.8 and 9 billion PBMCs. The study deeply sequenced blood TCR repertoires of five healthy adults to estimate repertoire size and the extent of clonotype sharing between individuals. What the authors observed across the whole study: Sampling was restricted to blood, and TCR repertoires in tissues likely differ from the TCR repertoires found in blood. Based on pairwise subsampling, the degree of clonotype sharing among donors was expected to be affected by sequencing depth. Compared with non-shared clonotypes, the clonotypes found in all four sorted-subset donors had higher generation probabilities. The genetic and exposure-history diversity represented was limited by the small number of donors. Incomplete sequencing was indicated by rarefaction of sorted-subset datasets, despite the large sequencing depth. Across four donors, approximately 4.9% of naive CD4, around 3.3% of naive CD8, 2% to 2.5% of memory CD4, and approximately 0.42% of memory CD8 clonotypes were shared. Naive subsets generally had larger estimated clonotype richness than memory subsets.

Measured from the cysteine to the phenylalanine, the CDR3 is 15 residues long. The read is trimmed to its CDR3 DNA, 45 bases read in frame from base 1. The donors were healthy, HIV-negative adults with no recently reported acute infections or vaccinations. Every donor was a Caucasian adult living in Nashville, Tennessee, USA. CD4+ T cells were enriched by magnetic negative selection, after which naive cells were positively selected on CD45RA and the negative fraction was taken as the memory subset. After blood collection by leukapheresis, PBMCs were isolated using Ficoll-Histopaque density gradient centrifugation and then cryopreserved in the vapor phase of liquid nitrogen. Analytical flow cytometry was used to check the purity and quantity of each magnetically sorted T cell population. Each sorted fraction had its genomic DNA isolated and then quantified by UV absorbance on a Nanodrop 2000c.

The sample comprised naive CD4+ T cells sorted from blood. This specimen's cell subset or site label, interpreted: CD45RA+ positively selected. The source is a man aged 25 to 45 in good health. The rearrangement joined TRBV21-1 to TRBJ1-1. TRBV21-1 is annotated as a pseudogene. The DNA is as follows: TGTGCCAGCAGACGCATACTCGTCGGGAACACTGAAGCTTTCTTT. Its product reads: CASRRILVGNTEAFF.